The 30 T cell receptor beta chains below come from one sample, sequenced in a study of T cell changes during pregnancy in multiple sclerosis. The data were produced by immunoSEQ multiplex PCR, yet TCRdb's version contains in-frame clones alone and is incomplete. The sample has about 58,000 clones, under 95% seen once; the top ten hold roughly 0.48%. The sequences come from CD4+ T cells from peripheral blood mononuclear cells, collected after pregnancy. Every receptor here comes from a female donor in good health, enrolled as a control in a pregnancy study.

V is TRBV5-1 and J is TRBJ1-2, with 8 nucleotides matching TRBD1. The CDR3 runs 15 residues. With 4 bases clipped from V and 2 bases from J, the junction kept 7 bases outside the gene matches. CDR1 and CDR2 from the germline V gene are SGHRS and YFSETQ. For the CDR3, the DNA is TGCGCCAGCAGCCAAGGGACAGGTGGAAACTATGGCTACACCTTC. Its protein product is CASSQGTGGNYGYTF.

The genes are TRBV30 and TRBJ2-1, with 8 bases identical to TRBD1. V lost 1 base to trimming and J lost 1 base; unmatched junction nucleotides: 6. The germline V gene encodes CDR1 GTSNPN and CDR2 SVGIG (reference sequence). The CDR3 runs 16 residues. CDR3 in DNA: TGTGCCTGGAGTGGAGGGACAGGAAAATCCTACAATGAGCAGTTCTTC. It encodes CAWSGGTGKSYNEQFF. The full variable domain, rest sourced from reference TRBV30 and TRBJ2-1, is SQTIHQWPATLVQPVGSPLSLECTVEGTSNPNLYWYRQAAGRGLQLLFYSVGIGQISSEVPQNLSASRPQDRQFILSSKKLLLSDSGFYLCAWSGGTGKSYNEQFFGPGTRLTVL.

V is TRBV12-5 and J is TRBJ2-1; possibly TRBD1 for D (6 bases). The V and J ends lost 6 bases and 3 bases respectively, with 9 bases between them. CDR1 is LGHNT and CDR2 is FRNRAP in the germline V gene. The CDR3 runs to 13 residues. The CDR3 loop reads CASGGQFYNEQFF. The CDR3 DNA follows: TGTGCTAGTGGAGGACAGTTCTACAATGAGCAGTTCTTC. The whole variable domain, remainder taken from reference TRBV12-5 and TRBJ2-1, is DARVTQTPRHKVTEMGQEVTMRCQPILGHNTVFWYRQTMMQGLELLAYFRNRAPLDDSGMPKDRFSAEMPDATLATLKIQPSEPRDSAVYFCASGGQFYNEQFFGPGTRLTVL.

Note on this clone: An end of the junction does not agree with germline; a read error may underlie this. The V gene is TRBV7-7, the J gene TRBJ2-5; the D gene is possibly TRBD2 (6 bases). Germline CDR1 and CDR2: SSHAT and FNYEAQ (reference sequence). The CDR3 is made up of 14 amino acids. CDR3 region: CASSPLGGGETQYF. The CDR3 DNA follows: TGTGCTAGCAGCCCCCTGGGGGGTGGCGAGACCCAGTACTTC.

This clone came up once. This rearrangement joins TRBV25-1 to TRBJ1-5, with TRBD1 identical over 10 bases. With V trimmed by 8 bases and J by 3 bases, 4 bases remained unmatched. From germline, CDR1 is MGHDK and CDR2 SYGVNS. The CDR3 is 14 amino acids. The chain's CDR3 is CASSGQGYNQPQHF. In nucleotides, the CDR3 is TGTGCCAGCTCGGGACAGGGGTACAATCAGCCCCAGCATTTT.

The V call is TRBV4-3, the J call TRBJ1-2; D is perhaps TRBD1 (6 bases). The CDR3 is 16 amino acids. CDR1 is LGHNA, CDR2 YSLEER, per germline. Trimming took 0 bases from V and 8 from J, leaving 19 bases between them. CDR3 residues: CASSQDVKGGLSGYTF. The CDR3 DNA reads as TGCGCCAGCAGCCAAGATGTCAAAGGGGGACTATCGGGCTACACCTTC.

V usage is TRBV30 and J usage is TRBJ1-2; 8 nucleotides match TRBD1. With V trimmed by 2 bases and J by 8 bases, 4 bases remained unmatched. CDR3 length: 12 residues. In germline, CDR1 is GTSNPN, CDR2 SVGIG (reference sequence). CDR3 DNA: TGTGCCTGGAGTTACGCAGGGGGCGGCTACACCTTC. It is translated as CAWSYAGGGYTF.

The chain uses TRBV9 and TRBJ2-5; 12 bases are shared with TRBD2. Germline V gene sequence: CDR1 SGDLS, CDR2 YYNGEE. The CDR3 is 21 residues long. Germline trimming cut 0 bases from V and 5 bases from J; bases unmatched to any gene: 20. CDR3 in amino acids: CASSVATATSGGSGETETQYF. The CDR3 region has the DNA TGTGCCAGCAGCGTAGCTACCGCGACTAGCGGGGGAAGCGGGGAAACCGAGACCCAGTACTTC.

The V call is TRBV7-2, the J call TRBJ1-1, with a weak D call TRBD1 (6 bases). V was cut by 2 bases and J by 0 bases, with 10 bases left in between. This CDR3 is built from 15 residues. Germline CDR1 and CDR2: SGHTA and FQGNSA. Here the CDR3 reads CASSLQGKVNTEAFF. The DNA for the CDR3 is TGTGCCAGCAGCTTACAGGGGAAGGTGAACACTGAAGCTTTCTTT. Supplemented by reference TRBV7-2 and TRBJ1-1, the full variable domain reads GAGVSQSPSNKVTEKGKDVELRCDPISGHTALYWYRQSLGQGLEFLIYFQGNSAPDKSGLPSDRFSAERTGGSVSTLTIQRTQQEDSAVYLCASSLQGKVNTEAFFGQGTRLTVV.

This clone has ten or more counts. The chain couples TRBV2 to TRBJ2-2, with 9 bases fitting TRBD2. Unmatched junction bases numbered 3, after V lost 6 bases and J lost 4 bases. Germline-derived CDR1 and CDR2 are SNHLY and FYNNEI. CDR3 size: 14 residues. The CDR3 sequence: CASRGLATTGELFF. The CDR3 DNA reads as TGTGCCAGCAGAGGACTAGCGACCACCGGGGAGCTGTTTTTT.

The chain links TRBV7-8 to TRBJ1-2, with TRBD1 as a possible D gene (5 bases). The V gene's germline CDR1 is SGHVS and CDR2 FQNEAQ. This CDR3 has 18 amino acids. Between the trimmed V and J ends, which lost 0 bases and 4 bases, there was a span of 21 bases. The CDR3 protein is CASSLALFREGRGYGYTF. DNA for the CDR3: TGTGCCAGCAGCTTAGCGCTCTTCAGGGAGGGACGGGGCTATGGCTACACCTTC.

This clone was observed a single time. The V call is TRBV19, the J call TRBJ2-2, with D unresolved. Germline CDR1 LNHDA, CDR2 SQIVND (reference sequence). With 3 bases removed from V and 6 bases from J, the gap between germline ends came to 8 bases. The CDR3 length is 13 residues. The CDR3 DNA sequence: TGTGCCAGTAGTATTAACCGGGCCGGGGAGCTGTTTTTT. Its protein product is CASSINRAGELFF.

The genes are TRBV19 and TRBJ1-1; tentatively, D is TRBD1 (5 bases). The V end was cut by 9 bases, the J end by 1 base, with 12 bases between. The CDR3 is 13 residues long. Germline CDR1 and CDR2: LNHDA and SQIVND (reference sequence). The CDR3 sequence: CASARGGNTEAFF. CDR3 nucleotide sequence: TGTGCCAGCGCGAGGGGAGGGAACACTGAAGCTTTCTTT.

The genes are TRBV5-5 and TRBJ1-2; a possible D gene is TRBD1 (6 bases). The V end lost 0 bases, the J end lost 4 bases, and 13 bases lay between the germline ends. The CDR3 is made up of 15 amino acids. CDR1 SGHKS and CDR2 YYEKEE come from the germline V gene (reference sequence). CDR3 region: CASSLGAGEIYGYTF. CDR3 DNA sequence: TGTGCCAGCAGCTTGGGGGCAGGGGAAATCTATGGCTACACCTTC.

The V and J genes are TRBV7-3 and TRBJ2-6, with a weak D call TRBD2 (5 bases). The length of the CDR3 is 16 residues. CDR1 SGHTA and CDR2 FQGTGA come from the germline V gene. V lost 1 base and J lost 1, with 8 bases in between. The CDR3 DNA reads TGTGCCAGCAGCTTAAATCGGGGTTCTGGGGCCAACGTCCTGACTTTC. Its translation: CASSLNRGSGANVLTF.

This clone was detected only once. The rearrangement joins TRBV6-6 to TRBJ2-1, with D maybe TRBD1 (6 bases). Trimming stripped 6 bases from V and 3 bases from J, with 12 bases between. This CDR3 has 14 amino acids. The germline gives CDR1 MNHNY, CDR2 SVGAGI (reference sequence). The CDR3 DNA reads TGTGCCAGCAGCTCGACAGGCATCTACAATGAGCAGTTCTTC. The encoded protein is CASSSTGIYNEQFF.

The chain links TRBV6-6 to TRBJ2-7, with D perhaps matching TRBD1 (5 bases). Germline V lookup: CDR1 MNHNY, CDR2 SVGAGI (reference sequence). Trimming shortened V by 0 bases and J by 2 bases, and 8 bases separated the two germline ends. This CDR3 contains 14 residues. Here the CDR3 reads CASSYSQGPYEQYF. Written as DNA, the CDR3 is TGTGCCAGCAGTTACTCCCAGGGCCCCTACGAGCAGTACTTC.

The rearrangement links TRBV19 to TRBJ1-1; 9 bases match TRBD1. CDR3 length: 16 amino acids. The V gene end was trimmed by 1 base and the J gene end by 6 bases; junction bases not matched to a gene: 9. From germline, CDR1 is LNHDA and CDR2 SQIVND (reference sequence). The DNA for the CDR3 is TGTGCCAGTAGTATAGGAATGGACAGGGGAAGTTCTGAAGCTTTCTTT. Residues: CASSIGMDRGSSEAFF. The complete variable domain, with remaining parts taken from reference TRBV19 and TRBJ1-1, reads DGGITQSPKYLFRKEGQNVTLSCEQNLNHDAMYWYRQDPGQGLRLIYYSQIVNDFQKGDIAEGYSVSREKKESFPLTVTSAQKNPTAFYLCASSIGMDRGSSEAFFGQGTRLTVV.

This sequence joins TRBV4-1 and TRBJ2-6; maybe TRBD1 (6 bases). Germline CDR1 MGHRA, CDR2 YSYEKL. CDR3 size: 16 residues. V shed 4 bases and J shed 13 bases, with 23 bases lying between them. CDR3 sequence reads: CASSRPLRDTQRVLTF. The CDR3 DNA reads as TGCGCCAGCAGCCGACCCCTCCGGGACACCCAAAGGGTCCTGACTTTC.

The rearrangement uses TRBV2 and TRBJ1-2; D is possibly TRBD1 (5 bases). Germline V gene data show CDR1 as SNHLY and CDR2 as FYNNEI. The CDR3 has 14 residues. V was shortened by 4 bases and J by 6 bases, with 15 bases between the two germline ends. This CDR3 is CASSARGTRDGYTF. DNA of the CDR3: TGTGCCAGCAGTGCCCGCGGGACTCGGGATGGCTACACCTTC. Full variable domain (missing parts from reference TRBV2 and TRBJ1-2): EPEVTQTPSHQVTQMGQEVILRCVPISNHLYFYWYRQILGQKVEFLVSFYNNEISEKSEIFDDQFSVERPDGSNFTLKIRSTKLEDSAMYFCASSARGTRDGYTFGSGTRLTVV.

This chain joins TRBV2 and TRBJ2-5; 12 positions match TRBD2. V was clipped by 0 bases and J by 4 bases; unmatched bases: 6. The CDR3 has 17 amino acids. CDR1 and CDR2 from the germline V gene are SNHLY and FYNNEI. The CDR3 nucleotides are TGTGCCAGCAGTGAAGCGTATTCTAGCGGGGGGGGAGAGACCCAGTACTTC. Protein product: CASSEAYSSGGGETQYF.

Only one count was recorded for this clone. A junction boundary mismatches the germline segment, possibly from a read error. V and J are TRBV7-9 and TRBJ2-3, with TRBD2 matching over 7 bases. In germline, CDR1 is SEHNR, CDR2 FQNEAQ (reference sequence). The CDR3 runs to 17 residues. As DNA, the CDR3 is TGTGCCAGCAGCCCCTTGGGAGCGGGAACTTCCACAAATACGCAGTATTTT. Its protein product is CASSPLGAGTSTNTQYF. The complete variable domain, with remaining parts taken from reference TRBV7-9 and TRBJ2-3, reads DTGVSQNPRHKITKRGQNVTFRCDPISEHNRLYWYRQTLGQGPEFLTYFQNEAQLEKSRLLSDRFSAERPKGSFSTLEIQRTEQGDSAMYLCASSPLGAGTSTNTQYFGPGTRLTVL.

V gene TRBV6-5 combines with J gene TRBJ1-1; 10 bases match TRBD1. The CDR3 loop spans 14 amino acids. Per the germline V gene, CDR1 is MNHEY and CDR2 is SVGAGI. With 5 bases clipped from V and 5 bases from J, the junction kept 5 bases outside the gene matches. CDR3 protein: CASSRQGAGTEAFF. The CDR3 DNA reads as TGTGCCAGCAGTCGACAGGGGGCAGGGACTGAAGCTTTCTTT.

This chain connects TRBV18 to TRBJ1-5; D is possibly TRBD1 (6 bases). In germline, CDR1 is KGHSH, CDR2 LQKENI. V was trimmed by 3 bases and J by 5 bases, leaving 17 bases between them. This CDR3 comprises 16 residues. Here the CDR3 reads CASSPTQGPNHQPQHF. CDR3 coding DNA: TGTGCCAGCTCACCGACCCAGGGGCCAAACCATCAGCCCCAGCATTTT.

CDR3 coding DNA: TGTGCCGCCACTTCAGCGGGGGGCAGCGACAATGAGCAGTTCTTC. Residues: CAATSAGGSDNEQFF. The rearrangement uses TRBV30 and TRBJ2-1, with 9 bases matching TRBD2. From germline, CDR1 is GTSNPN and CDR2 SVGIG (reference sequence). There are 15 residues in the CDR3. V lost 8 bases to trimming and J lost 5 bases; unmatched junction nucleotides: 13.

V usage is TRBV9 and J usage is TRBJ2-2, with TRBD1 matching over 11 bases. The junction had 9 bases not matched to a gene; V was cut back by 4 bases and J by 4 bases. This CDR3 is 17 amino acids long. CDR1 is SGDLS and CDR2 is YYNGEE in the germline V gene. CDR3 protein: CASSFLSGTGGTGELFF. CDR3 sequence (DNA): TGTGCCAGCAGCTTCCTCTCCGGGACAGGGGGCACCGGGGAGCTGTTTTTT.

This CDR3 reads CASSQLIGGGTYNEQFF. The CDR3 nucleotides read TGTGCCAGCAGCCAACTGATAGGCGGGGGGACCTACAATGAGCAGTTCTTC. The chain recombines TRBV14 with TRBJ2-1; the match to TRBD2 covers 8 bases. This CDR3 has 17 amino acids. The V gene end was trimmed by 2 bases and the J gene end by 2 bases; junction bases not matched to a gene: 8. Germline CDR1 is SGHDN and CDR2 is FVKESK.

The CDR3 sequence is CASSPGTGEGYTF. The CDR3 region has the DNA TGCGCCAGCAGCCCGGGGACAGGGGAGGGCTACACCTTC. The chain uses TRBV5-1 and TRBJ1-2; 10 nucleotides match TRBD1. Unmatched junction bases numbered 5, after V lost 4 bases and J lost 8 bases. Per germline, CDR1 SGHRS and CDR2 YFSETQ. This CDR3 has 13 residues. The entire variable domain, with the rest obtained from reference TRBV5-1 and TRBJ1-2, is as follows: KAGVTQTPRYLIKTRGQQVTLSCSPISGHRSVSWYQQTPGQGLQFLFEYFSETQRNKGNFPGRFSGRQFSNSRSEMNVSTLELGDSALYLCASSPGTGEGYTFGSGTRLTVV.

This rearrangement joins TRBV5-1 to TRBJ1-1, with 7 bases fitting TRBD1. With 0 bases clipped from V and 4 bases from J, the junction kept 9 bases outside the gene matches. Germline V CDR1 and CDR2: SGHRS, YFSETQ. The length of the CDR3 is 16 residues. The DNA of the CDR3 is TGCGCCAGCAGCTTGGCGGGACAGAATTCGGTCACTGAAGCTTTCTTT. Encoded protein: CASSLAGQNSVTEAFF.

The chain links TRBV7-2 to TRBJ2-7; 7 bases line up with TRBD2. Germline V gene data show CDR1 as SGHTA and CDR2 as FQGNSA. The CDR3 loop spans 14 amino acids. After removal of 8 bases from V and 0 bases from J, the junction contained 7 bases not matched to a gene. Written as DNA, the CDR3 is TGTGCCAGCCGCGGGGGAGTTAGCTCCTACGAGCAGTACTTC. It encodes CASRGGVSSYEQYF.